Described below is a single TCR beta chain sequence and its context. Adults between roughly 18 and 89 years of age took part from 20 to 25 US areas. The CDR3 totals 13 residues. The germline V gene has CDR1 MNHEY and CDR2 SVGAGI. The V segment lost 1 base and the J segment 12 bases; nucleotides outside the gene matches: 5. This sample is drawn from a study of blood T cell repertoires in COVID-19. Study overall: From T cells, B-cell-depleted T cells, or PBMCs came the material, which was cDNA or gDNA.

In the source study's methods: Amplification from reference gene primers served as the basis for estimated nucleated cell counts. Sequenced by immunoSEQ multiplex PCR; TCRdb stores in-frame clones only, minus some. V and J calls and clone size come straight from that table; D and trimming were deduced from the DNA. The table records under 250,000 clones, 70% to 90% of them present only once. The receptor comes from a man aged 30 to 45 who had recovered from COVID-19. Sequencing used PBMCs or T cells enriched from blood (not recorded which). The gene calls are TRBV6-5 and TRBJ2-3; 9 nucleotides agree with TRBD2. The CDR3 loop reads CASSYLSGGPQYF. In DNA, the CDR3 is TGTGCCAGCAGTTACTTGAGCGGGGGGCCTCAGTATTTT.